This passage covers 27 T cell receptor beta chains from one sample sequenced in a study of CD8 T cells in Susac syndrome. Random hexamers served to reverse transcribe roughly 0.5 to 1 ug RNA. One entry per CDR3 protein, called by TCRdb with MiXCR from the immunoSEQ multiplex PCR reads. The sample has approximately 160,000 distinct CDR3 sequences; 90% to 96% are singletons. The sequencing input was CD4+ T cells from PBMCs. Every receptor here comes from a human donor with Susac syndrome.

The chain uses TRBV3-1 and TRBJ2-7; possible D gene TRBD1, 6 bases. This CDR3 is built from 15 residues. CDR1 LGHDT and CDR2 YNNKEL come from the germline V gene (reference sequence). The germline V and J ends were trimmed by 8 bases and 3 bases, with 20 bases remaining between them. CDR3: CASGPTQGLNYEQYF. The CDR3 nucleotides are TGTGCCAGCGGACCAACTCAGGGGTTAAACTACGAGCAGTACTTC.

The J gene is TRBJ2-3, the V gene TRBV14; D unresolved. Germline V gene data show CDR1 as SGHDN and CDR2 as FVKESK. The CDR3 covers 13 residues. Trimming cost V 2 bases and J 1 base, with 4 bases left between them. CDR3 sequence reads: CASSQQGTDTQYF. In DNA form, the CDR3 reads TGTGCCAGCAGCCAACAGGGCACAGATACGCAGTATTTT. The complete variable domain, with remaining parts taken from reference TRBV14 and TRBJ2-3, reads EAGVTQFPSHSVIEKGQTVTLRCDPISGHDNLYWYRRVMGKEIKFLLHFVKESKQDESGMPNNRFLAERTGGTYSTLKVQPAELEDSGVYFCASSQQGTDTQYFGPGTRLTVL.

This clonotype has just one count. J is TRBJ2-3 and V is TRBV7-9; D ambiguous. Germline CDR1 and CDR2: SEHNR and FQNEAQ (reference sequence). The CDR3 runs to 12 residues. V lost 2 bases and J lost 6, with 6 bases in between. The CDR3 loop is CASSLSADTQYF. CDR3 bases: TGTGCCAGCAGCTTATCAGCTGATACGCAGTATTTT.

The chain is built from TRBV27 and TRBJ2-3, with TRBD2 as a possible D gene (5 bases). The CDR3 totals 15 residues. From germline, CDR1 is MNHEY and CDR2 SMNVEV (reference sequence). V was pared by 6 bases and J by 0 bases, with 13 bases between. The CDR3 is CASRNRGSSTDTQYF. DNA of the CDR3: TGTGCCAGCAGGAATCGGGGATCTAGCACAGATACGCAGTATTTT.

The chain links TRBV4-3 to TRBJ2-1; the match to TRBD2 covers 10 bases. V was clipped by 0 bases and J by 3 bases; unmatched bases: 5. There are 17 residues in the CDR3. The germline CDR1 and CDR2 sequences are LGHNA and YSLEER. CDR3 loop: CASSQDSASGSYNEQFF. CDR3 DNA sequence: TGCGCCAGCAGCCAAGACTCAGCTAGCGGGAGCTACAATGAGCAGTTCTTC.

This chain uses TRBV9 with TRBJ2-1; a possible D gene is TRBD2 (7 bases). The CDR3 contains 15 residues. V lost 0 bases and J lost 4, with 11 bases in between. CDR1 is SGDLS and CDR2 is YYNGEE in the germline V gene. Here the CDR3 reads CASSVGRGAYNEQFF. The CDR3, as DNA: TGTGCCAGCAGCGTAGGACGGGGGGCATACAATGAGCAGTTCTTC.

The V and J genes are TRBV9 and TRBJ2-5, with TRBD1 matching 7 bases. Trimming removed 8 bases from V and 5 bases from J; junction bases left unmatched: 12. CDR1 SGDLS and CDR2 YYNGEE come from the germline V gene. This CDR3 is 14 amino acids long. The CDR3 reads CASSLQGGGETQYF. In nucleotides, the CDR3 is TGTGCCAGTTCCCTTCAAGGGGGCGGGGAGACCCAGTACTTC.

The chain recombines TRBV29-1 with TRBJ2-6, with D perhaps TRBD1 (7 bases). Trimming took off 2 bases at V and 13 bases at J, with 18 bases between the two ends. This CDR3 comprises 14 residues. Germline loops: CDR1 SQVTM, CDR2 ANQGSEA. This CDR3 reads CSVELGGTARVLTF. The CDR3 coding sequence is TGCAGCGTTGAATTGGGCGGGACAGCTAGGGTCCTGACTTTC.

This chain uses TRBV3-1 with TRBJ2-2; D not resolved. This CDR3 is built from 14 residues. In germline, CDR1 is LGHDT, CDR2 YNNKEL (reference sequence). V was shortened by 1 base and J by 7 bases, with 10 bases between the two germline ends. In DNA, the CDR3 is TGTGCCAGCAGCCAAGTTGTGTGGGGCGGGGAGCTGTTTTTT. Its protein is CASSQVVWGGELFF.

V gene TRBV5-1 combines with J gene TRBJ1-2; 8 bases align to TRBD1. The CDR3 is 15 amino acids. From germline, CDR1 is SGHRS and CDR2 YFSETQ. J gave up 4 bases and V 4 bases, and 9 bases lay outside the gene matches. Here the CDR3 reads CASSRSGGGSYGYTF. For the CDR3, the DNA is TGCGCCAGCAGCAGATCAGGGGGCGGAAGCTATGGCTACACCTTC. The whole variable domain, filled in from reference TRBV5-1 and TRBJ1-2, reads KAGVTQTPRYLIKTRGQQVTLSCSPISGHRSVSWYQQTPGQGLQFLFEYFSETQRNKGNFPGRFSGRQFSNSRSEMNVSTLELGDSALYLCASSRSGGGSYGYTFGSGTRLTVV.

This chain links TRBV25-1 with TRBJ2-1; possible D gene TRBD1, 5 bases. The CDR3 consists of 15 residues. CDR1 and CDR2 from the germline V gene are MGHDK and SYGVNS. The V end was cut by 4 bases, the J end by 0 bases, with 10 bases between. DNA of the CDR3: TGTGCCAGCAGTGTTTGGGGCAGCTCCTACAATGAGCAGTTCTTC. Translating it yields CASSVWGSSYNEQFF.

The chain has TRBV20-1 and TRBJ2-3; D gene unclear. V dropped 6 bases and J dropped 6 bases, with 10 bases sitting between them. Per the germline V gene, CDR1 is DFQATT and CDR2 is SNEGSKA (reference sequence). This CDR3 has 11 residues. The chain's CDR3 is CSAHRRDTQYF. In DNA form, the CDR3 reads TGCAGTGCGCACCGACGTGATACGCAGTATTTT.

The chain carries TRBV28 and TRBJ2-3; D might be TRBD1 (5 bases). CDR3 length: 14 amino acids. Germline V gives CDR1 MDHEN, CDR2 SYDVKM. V was trimmed by 5 bases and J by 6 bases, leaving 15 bases between them. The CDR3 coding sequence is TGTGCCAGCAGTCCTAGAAGACAGTTTGATACGCAGTATTTT. The encoded protein is CASSPRRQFDTQYF.

DNA of the CDR3: TGCGCCAGCAGCCGTGCTAGCGGGGGGTGGAAGACCCAGTACTTC. Protein sequence: CASSRASGGWKTQYF. V is TRBV5-1 and J is TRBJ2-5; TRBD2 aligns across 11 bases. Germline CDR1 reads SGHRS; CDR2 reads YFSETQ. V shed 4 bases, J shed 6 bases, and the junction held 8 bases outside the gene matches. The CDR3 contains 15 residues.

This clonotype was observed a few times. V usage is TRBV29-1 and J usage is TRBJ1-2; D unresolved. The V and J ends lost 3 bases and 3 bases respectively, with 5 bases between them. Per germline, CDR1 SQVTM and CDR2 ANQGSEA. The CDR3 totals 11 residues. The DNA of the CDR3 is TGCAGCGTTGAGGTCGACTATGGCTACACCTTC. Protein sequence: CSVEVDYGYTF.

The J gene is TRBJ2-5, the V gene TRBV7-2; 7 bases map to TRBD1. The germline gives CDR1 SGHTA, CDR2 FQGNSA. The CDR3 covers 15 residues. V shed 0 bases, J shed 5 bases, and the junction held 6 bases outside the gene matches. CDR3 nucleotide sequence: TGTGCCAGCAGCTTAGCTCGGGGCAGGGGGGAGACCCAGTACTTC. Translating it yields CASSLARGRGETQYF.

This clonotype appeared once. The genes are TRBV20-1 and TRBJ2-1; either TRBD1 or TRBD2 may supply D (6 bases each). V lost 5 bases, J lost 5 bases, and 19 bases lay in between. The germline CDR1 and CDR2 sequences are DFQATT and SNEGSKA (reference sequence). CDR3 length: 15 residues. CDR3 DNA sequence: TGCAGTGCTTCTCCCGTGGGGGGCACCCACAATGAGCAGTTCTTC. Translating gives CSASPVGGTHNEQFF.

The chain uses TRBV20-1 and TRBJ1-6; a weak D match, TRBD1 (5 bases). Germline loops: CDR1 DFQATT, CDR2 SNEGSKA (reference sequence). Trimming took off 1 base at V and 18 bases at J, with 13 bases between the two ends. This CDR3 has 11 residues. The CDR3 region is CSARVGASPHF. The CDR3 coding sequence is TGCAGTGCTAGAGTTGGGGCTTCCCCCCACTTT.

V gene TRBV27 combines with J gene TRBJ2-7; 9 bases are shared with TRBD2. The CDR3 has 16 amino acids. The germline CDR1 and CDR2 sequences are MNHEY and SMNVEV (reference sequence). V was pared by 4 bases and J by 3 bases, with 10 bases of the junction left unmatched. In DNA, the CDR3 is TGTGCCAGCAGTTCCCCCCCAAGCGGGAGGAACTACGAGCAGTACTTC. Translated, it gives CASSSPPSGRNYEQYF.

The chain employs TRBV9 and TRBJ2-1; no definite D call. Germline V CDR1 and CDR2: SGDLS, YYNGEE. Trimming cost V 4 bases and J 15 bases, with 20 bases left between them. This CDR3 comprises 13 residues. The CDR3 sequence is CASSPDGPLGRFF. CDR3 bases: TGTGCCAGCAGCCCCGACGGCCCCCTTGGCCGGTTCTTC.

The rearrangement links TRBV9 to TRBJ1-1, with TRBD1 as a possible D gene (6 bases). The CDR3 runs 17 residues. Trimming left V 0 bases short and J 1 base short, with 16 bases between. CDR1 SGDLS and CDR2 YYNGEE come from the germline V gene. The CDR3 is CASSVGRGGHRNTEAFF. The CDR3 DNA reads as TGTGCCAGCAGCGTAGGAAGGGGGGGACACCGGAACACTGAAGCTTTCTTT.

The gene calls are TRBV5-1 and TRBJ2-1, with 7 bases lining up with TRBD1. The CDR3 totals 14 residues. The V and J ends lost 0 bases and 12 bases, in that order; junction bases with no gene match: 9. Germline loops: CDR1 SGHRS, CDR2 YFSETQ. CDR3 protein: CASSLGQGSNWQFF. The DNA for the CDR3 is TGCGCCAGCAGCTTGGGACAGGGAAGTAATTGGCAGTTCTTC.

The chain combines TRBV2 with TRBJ2-7; 8 nucleotides agree with TRBD1. Per germline, CDR1 SNHLY and CDR2 FYNNEI. The junction had 5 bases not matched to a gene; V was cut back by 6 bases and J by 4 bases. The CDR3 totals 13 residues. CDR3 residues: CASRGTGRYEQYV. DNA of the CDR3: TGTGCCAGCAGAGGGACAGGCCGATACGAGCAGTACGTC.

The chain joins TRBV4-1 to TRBJ1-5; D ambiguous. V was clipped by 1 base and J by 1 base, with 8 bases between them. Germline V gene lookup returns CDR1 MGHRA and CDR2 YSYEKL. The CDR3 has 15 amino acids. The CDR3 DNA is TGCGCCAGCAGCCAAGCAGGAAGAAGCAATCAGCCCCAGCATTTT. Translated, it gives CASSQAGRSNQPQHF.

V gene TRBV27 combines with J gene TRBJ1-1; 7 bases are shared with TRBD1. Germline-derived CDR1 and CDR2 are MNHEY and SMNVEV (reference sequence). V was pared by 3 bases and J by 4 bases, with 2 bases of the junction left unmatched. The CDR3 has 13 amino acids. DNA of the CDR3: TGTGCCAGCAGTTTTCAGGGGGGCACTGAAGCTTTCTTT. It encodes CASSFQGGTEAFF.

The chain carries TRBV18 and TRBJ2-7; no firm D call. The CDR3 length is 13 residues. Germline CDR1 and CDR2: KGHSH and LQKENI. V was cut by 3 bases and J by 3 bases, with 9 bases left in between. This chain's CDR3 is CASSPRSLYEQYF. DNA of the CDR3: TGTGCCAGCTCACCTCGTTCACTCTACGAGCAGTACTTC.

This sequence joins TRBV27 and TRBJ2-3, with D possibly matching TRBD1 (6 bases). The CDR3 spans 15 residues. In germline, CDR1 is MNHEY, CDR2 SMNVEV (reference sequence). V was shortened by 7 bases and J by 1 base, with 15 bases between the two germline ends. This chain's CDR3 is CASTLQGGGTDTQYF. CDR3 DNA: TGTGCCAGCACCCTACAGGGTGGAGGCACAGATACGCAGTATTTT.